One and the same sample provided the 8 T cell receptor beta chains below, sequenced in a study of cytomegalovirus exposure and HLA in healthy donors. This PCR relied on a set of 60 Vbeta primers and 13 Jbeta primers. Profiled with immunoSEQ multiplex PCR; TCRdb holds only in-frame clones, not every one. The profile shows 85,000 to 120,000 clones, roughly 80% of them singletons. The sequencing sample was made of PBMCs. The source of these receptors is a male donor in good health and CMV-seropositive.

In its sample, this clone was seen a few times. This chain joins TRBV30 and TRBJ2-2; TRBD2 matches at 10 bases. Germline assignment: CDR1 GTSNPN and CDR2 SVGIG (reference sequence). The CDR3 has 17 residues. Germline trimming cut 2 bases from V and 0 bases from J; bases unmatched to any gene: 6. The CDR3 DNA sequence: TGTGCCTGGAGTAGACTAGCGGGCGTCGCGAACACCGGGGAGCTGTTTTTT. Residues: CAWSRLAGVANTGELFF.

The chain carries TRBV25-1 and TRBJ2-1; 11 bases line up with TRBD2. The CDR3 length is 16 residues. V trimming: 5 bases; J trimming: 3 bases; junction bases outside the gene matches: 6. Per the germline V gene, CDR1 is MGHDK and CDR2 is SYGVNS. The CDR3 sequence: CASSKPGLAVYNEQFF. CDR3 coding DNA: TGTGCCAGCAGTAAACCGGGACTAGCGGTCTACAATGAGCAGTTCTTC.

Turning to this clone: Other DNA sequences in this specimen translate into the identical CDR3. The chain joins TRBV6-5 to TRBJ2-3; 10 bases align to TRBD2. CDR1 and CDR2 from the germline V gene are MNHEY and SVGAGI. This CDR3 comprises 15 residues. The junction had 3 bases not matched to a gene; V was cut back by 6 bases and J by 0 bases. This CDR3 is CASSRTSGSTDTQYF. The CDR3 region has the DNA TGTGCCAGCAGCCGGACTAGCGGAAGCACAGATACGCAGTATTTT.

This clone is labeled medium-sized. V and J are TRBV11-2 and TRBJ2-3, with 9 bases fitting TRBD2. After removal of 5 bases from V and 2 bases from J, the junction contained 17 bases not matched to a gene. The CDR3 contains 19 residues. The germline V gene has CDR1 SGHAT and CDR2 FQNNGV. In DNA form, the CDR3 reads TGTGCCAGCAGCAACTGGACTAGCGTGAATTCGGGGGACACAGATACGCAGTATTTT. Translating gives CASSNWTSVNSGDTDTQYF.

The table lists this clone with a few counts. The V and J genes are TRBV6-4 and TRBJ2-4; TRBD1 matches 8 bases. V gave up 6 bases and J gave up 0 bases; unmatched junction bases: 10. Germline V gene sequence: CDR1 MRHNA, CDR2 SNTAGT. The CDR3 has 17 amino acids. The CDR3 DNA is TGTGCCAGCAGGGAGGACAGGGATATGCTAGCCAAAAACATTCAGTACTTC. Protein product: CASREDRDMLAKNIQYF.

The CDR3 DNA reads TGCGCCAGCAGCCCGGGCCTCCTTAGCGAGACCTCTCTCGAGCAGTACTTC. Protein sequence: CASSPGLLSETSLEQYF. V is TRBV5-1 and J is TRBJ2-7; D is perhaps TRBD2 (5 bases). Germline assignment: CDR1 SGHRS and CDR2 YFSETQ. The CDR3 spans 17 residues. The germline V and J ends were trimmed by 4 bases and 6 bases, with 26 bases remaining between them.

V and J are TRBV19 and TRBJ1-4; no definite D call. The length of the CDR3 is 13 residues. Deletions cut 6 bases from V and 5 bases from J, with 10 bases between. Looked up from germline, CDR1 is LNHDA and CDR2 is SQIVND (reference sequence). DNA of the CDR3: TGTGCCAGTAGCGACTCTGGGAATGAAAAACTGTTTTTT. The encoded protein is CASSDSGNEKLFF.

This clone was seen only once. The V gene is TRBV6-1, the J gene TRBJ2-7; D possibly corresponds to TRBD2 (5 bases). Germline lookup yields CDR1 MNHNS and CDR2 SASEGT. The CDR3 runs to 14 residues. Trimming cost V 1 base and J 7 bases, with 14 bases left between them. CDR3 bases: TGTGCCAGCAGTGAAGTGGCGGAGGCTTGGGAGCAGTACTTC. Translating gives CASSEVAEAWEQYF.